This T cell receptor (beta chain) was recorded in a study of blood T cell repertoires in COVID-19. Whole-study context: The United States, Italy and Spain were the sources of the acute and convalescent COVID-19 samples. T cells, B-cell-depleted T cells, or PBMCs provided the cDNA or gDNA that served as material.

In this sample, this clone turned up once. Source study methods: Amplifying reference gene primers gave estimates of nucleated cell counts. Assay: immunoSEQ multiplex PCR; the TCRdb copy retains only in-frame clones and omits some. From that table come the V and J calls and clone size; the DNA was used to work out D and trimming. Of about 300,000 clones in the sample, around 84% were seen once. The germline V and J ends were trimmed by 5 bases and 0 bases, with 10 bases remaining between them. CDR1 and CDR2 (germline): SQVTM, ANQGSEA. This CDR3 region has 14 residues. This receptor was identified in a man in his sixties or seventies with acute or convalescent COVID-19. Sequencing used peripheral blood. The chain uses TRBV29-1 and TRBJ2-2; TRBD1 is a possible D gene (5 bases). CDR3 amino acids: CSVQGWANTGELFF. DNA of the CDR3: TGCAGCGTTCAGGGATGGGCGAACACCGGGGAGCTGTTTTTT.